Each of the 5 T cell receptor beta chains below was sequenced from the same sample in a study of CD8 T cells in Susac syndrome. An input of about 0.5 to 1 ug of RNA was subjected to reverse transcription using random hexamers. Each CDR3 protein is one row after TCRdb ran MiXCR on the immunoSEQ multiplex PCR reads. Among more than 150,000 distinct CDR3 sequences listed, about 91% were seen once. The sample taken for sequencing was CD4+ T cells from PBMCs. The receptor set was obtained from a human donor in good health.

The chain joins TRBV29-1 to TRBJ1-1, with no clear D. Germline V gene data show CDR1 as SQVTM and CDR2 as ANQGSEA. The CDR3 length is 10 residues. Between the trimmed V and J ends, which lost 0 bases and 11 bases, there was a span of 7 bases. This CDR3 reads CSVEEGRAFF. The CDR3, as DNA: TGCAGCGTTGAAGAAGGTCGTGCTTTCTTT.

The chain uses TRBV20-1 and TRBJ1-1; no reliable D call. Trimming pared 5 bases from V and 4 bases from J, leaving 14 bases between. The CDR3 loop spans 13 amino acids. The germline V gene encodes CDR1 DFQATT and CDR2 SNEGSKA (reference sequence). The CDR3, as DNA: TGCAGTGCTCCGGCGAATGTAGGCACTGAAGCTTTCTTT. Protein: CSAPANVGTEAFF.

This clonotype appeared once. V is TRBV29-1 and J is TRBJ2-6; possible D gene TRBD1, 6 bases. Germline assignment: CDR1 SQVTM and CDR2 ANQGSEA. Trimming removed 5 bases at V and 0 bases at J, with 8 bases between. CDR3 length: 14 amino acids. The CDR3 coding sequence is TGCAGCGTTACAGGGCTCTCTGGGGCCAACGTCCTGACTTTC. Translation: CSVTGLSGANVLTF.

The CDR3 region is CATSDNYFRDTYNEQFF. In nucleotides, the CDR3 is TGTGCCACCAGTGATAATTACTTCCGGGACACATACAATGAGCAGTTCTTC. This chain links TRBV24-1 with TRBJ2-1; possibly TRBD1 for D (6 bases). In germline, CDR1 is KGHDR, CDR2 SFDVKD. The CDR3 spans 17 residues. V lost 3 bases and J lost 4, with 18 bases in between.

The chain employs TRBV4-3 and TRBJ2-3, with 10 nucleotides matching TRBD2. This CDR3 contains 20 residues. Germline V gene lookup returns CDR1 LGHNA and CDR2 YSLEER. Trimming took 0 bases from V and 0 from J; bases not matched to a gene: 12. CDR3 sequence reads: CASSQEGPSGGPTSTDTQYF. The CDR3, as DNA: TGCGCCAGCAGCCAAGAAGGCCCTAGCGGGGGCCCTACTAGCACAGATACGCAGTATTTT.